This record covers a single TCR beta chain. This entry comes from a study of blood T cell repertoires in COVID-19. The protocol was immunoSEQ multiplex PCR, while the TCRdb copy is restricted to in-frame clones and leaves out a portion. The data contain roughly 380,000 clones, over 75% of them singletons. Germline V gene sequence: CDR1 MNHEY, CDR2 SVGAGI. This CDR3 region has 12 residues. V was pared by 5 bases and J by 13 bases, with 15 bases between. The J gene is TRBJ2-1, the V gene TRBV6-5, with D possibly being TRBD2 (5 bases). The specimen was peripheral blood. The TCR was taken from a woman in her 40s with COVID-19, enrolled during active disease. The CDR3 sequence: CASSHRTPLQFF. DNA for the CDR3: TGTGCCAGCAGTCACCGGACTCCCCTCCAGTTCTTC.